The 31 T cell receptor beta chains given below trace back to one sample, sequenced in a study of beta chain features in type 1 diabetes. Antigens for these TCRs are unknown. Whole-study findings and limits: A moderate, significant TCRB CDR3 shortening appeared in type 1 diabetes across four CD4+ subsets.

The whole isolated RNA underwent reverse transcription, so sequencing captured expressed TCRB transcripts. The method was immunoSEQ multiplex PCR; TCRdb's version includes in-frame clones alone and lacks a portion of them. Of some 240,000 clones in the sample, approximately 16% were seen once. The sample was naive CD4+ T cells from blood. Every receptor here comes from a man aged 25-40 years with type 1 diabetes.

A few counts support this clone. The chain employs TRBV6-1 and TRBJ2-1; 9 bases line up with TRBD1. Germline-derived CDR1 and CDR2 are MNHNS and SASEGT. CDR3 length: 13 residues. With 6 bases clipped from V and 8 bases from J, the junction kept 5 bases outside the gene matches. The CDR3 region is CASRKTGGDEQFF. The CDR3, as DNA: TGTGCCAGCAGGAAAACAGGGGGCGATGAGCAGTTCTTC.

The chain recombines TRBV9 with TRBJ2-3, with D perhaps matching TRBD1 (5 bases). V lost 0 bases and J 3 bases, leaving 11 bases between the germline ends. The V gene's germline CDR1 is SGDLS and CDR2 YYNGEE. The CDR3 spans 15 residues. In nucleotides, the CDR3 is TGTGCCAGCAGCGTAGCTAGACAGACTACAGATACGCAGTATTTT. Its translation: CASSVARQTTDTQYF.

J is TRBJ1-4 and V is TRBV7-9; a weak D match, TRBD1 (6 bases). The CDR3 runs 13 residues. V was cut by 11 bases and J by 8 bases, with 18 bases left in between. Germline V gene sequence: CDR1 SEHNR, CDR2 FQNEAQ (reference sequence). The CDR3 coding sequence is TGTGCCCAGGGAAGGGACACCGAAGAAAAACTGTTTTTT. Its translation: CAQGRDTEEKLFF.

This clone has only a few counts. The chain couples TRBV18 to TRBJ2-5; D is perhaps TRBD1 or TRBD2 (5 bases each). Germline-derived CDR1 and CDR2 are KGHSH and LQKENI. V lost 2 bases, J lost 2 bases, and 9 bases lay in between. The CDR3 contains 14 residues. CDR3 loop: CASSPFGAQETQYF. Here the CDR3 DNA reads TGTGCCAGCTCACCATTCGGGGCACAAGAGACCCAGTACTTC.

This clone was found a few times. J is TRBJ2-1 and V is TRBV4-1; TRBD2 matches 7 bases. Unmatched junction bases numbered 8, after V lost 2 bases and J lost 7 bases. Germline V gene data show CDR1 as MGHRA and CDR2 as YSYEKL. This CDR3 is built from 15 residues. This chain's CDR3 is CASSQFRREGNEQFF. For the CDR3, the DNA is TGCGCCAGCAGCCAATTCCGCAGGGAGGGAAATGAGCAGTTCTTC.

This rearrangement joins TRBV9 to TRBJ1-1; 7 positions match TRBD1. V lost 1 base, J lost 1 base, and 1 base stayed unmatched. This CDR3 has 14 residues. The germline gives CDR1 SGDLS, CDR2 YYNGEE. DNA for the CDR3: TGTGCCAGCAGCGTACAGGGGGAGAACACTGAAGCTTTCTTT. This sequence encodes CASSVQGENTEAFF.

The CDR3 region has the DNA TGTGCCAGCAGCTTCCGGGGAACCACAGATACGCAGTATTTT. It is translated as CASSFRGTTDTQYF. The chain uses TRBV7-2 and TRBJ2-3; TRBD2 is a possible D gene (5 bases). Germline V gene data show CDR1 as SGHTA and CDR2 as FQGNSA. The CDR3 covers 14 residues. The V end was cut by 3 bases, the J end by 2 bases, with 9 bases between.

The chain carries TRBV19 and TRBJ2-1; TRBD2 aligns across 7 bases. V shed 6 bases and J 0 bases; nucleotides not matched to a gene: 11. The CDR3 has 17 residues. The germline gives CDR1 LNHDA, CDR2 SQIVND (reference sequence). The CDR3, as DNA: TGTGCCAGTAGACCCTCTAGTGGCGGGAGCTCCTACAATGAGCAGTTCTTC. Translating gives CASRPSSGGSSYNEQFF.

The table lists this clone with a few counts. The chain carries TRBV5-4 and TRBJ2-5; TRBD1 is a possible D gene (6 bases). V was clipped by 1 base and J by 4 bases, with 8 bases between them. Germline-derived CDR1 and CDR2 are SGHNT and YYREEE (reference sequence). This CDR3 region has 13 residues. CDR3 bases: TGTGCCAGCAGCTTGTTACAGGGAGAGACCCAGTACTTC. The encoded protein is CASSLLQGETQYF.

This clone turned up a few times. This chain connects TRBV18 to TRBJ2-5, with TRBD1 matching 7 bases. Germline lookup yields CDR1 KGHSH and CDR2 LQKENI. The CDR3 is 12 amino acids. V lost 5 bases to trimming and J lost 5 bases; unmatched junction nucleotides: 2. The CDR3 coding sequence is TGTGCCAGCTCATCGGACAGGGAGACCCAGTACTTC. Translation: CASSSDRETQYF.

In its sample, this clone was seen a few times. The CDR3 loop is CASSYSYGYTF. The CDR3 DNA reads as TGTGCCAGCAGTTACAGCTATGGCTACACCTTC. The chain links TRBV6-6 to TRBJ1-2; the D is unclear. The CDR3 contains 11 residues. Germline CDR1 is MNHNY and CDR2 is SVGAGI (reference sequence). The germline V and J ends were trimmed by 2 bases and 4 bases, with 2 bases remaining between them.

The chain uses TRBV20-1 and TRBJ2-1; D is unresolved. The CDR3 has 10 amino acids. Trimming took 6 bases from V and 10 from J, leaving 10 bases between them. From germline, CDR1 is DFQATT and CDR2 SNEGSKA (reference sequence). CDR3 loop: CSALGREQFF. Here the CDR3 DNA reads TGCAGTGCCCTAGGCAGGGAGCAGTTCTTC.

The chain has TRBV29-1 and TRBJ2-6, with D unclear. The germline V gene encodes CDR1 SQVTM and CDR2 ANQGSEA. The V and J ends lost 6 bases and 2 bases respectively, with 11 bases between them. The CDR3 extends over 14 amino acids. In DNA form, the CDR3 reads TGCAGCGTCCTAAAGTCAACTGGGGCCAACGTCCTGACTTTC. It translates to CSVLKSTGANVLTF. The full variable domain, with the rest looked up from reference TRBV29-1 and TRBJ2-6, is SAVISQKPSRDICQRGTSLTIQCQVDSQVTMMFWYRQQPGQSLTLIATANQGSEATYESGFVIDKFPISRPNLTFSTLTVSNMSPEDSSIYLCSVLKSTGANVLTFGAGSRLTVL.

The chain uses TRBV27 and TRBJ2-4; 7 bases are shared with TRBD1. Germline V gives CDR1 MNHEY, CDR2 SMNVEV (reference sequence). The junction had 8 bases not matched to a gene; V was cut back by 6 bases and J by 0 bases. The CDR3 contains 16 residues. The CDR3 sequence is CASRGQTAQAKNIQYF. The CDR3, as DNA: TGTGCCAGCAGGGGACAGACAGCCCAAGCCAAAAACATTCAGTACTTC.

The chain links TRBV6-5 to TRBJ2-7; 10 bases map to TRBD1. J lost 3 bases, V lost 0 bases, and 2 bases had no gene match. The germline CDR1 and CDR2 sequences are MNHEY and SVGAGI. The CDR3 covers 15 residues. CDR3 loop: CASSYSGTGVYEQYF. CDR3 nucleotide sequence: TGTGCCAGCAGTTACTCCGGGACAGGGGTCTACGAGCAGTACTTC.

This clone has at least ten counts. The genes are TRBV30 and TRBJ1-2; D not certain. V lost 4 bases and J 8 bases, leaving 14 bases between the germline ends. Germline V gene data show CDR1 as GTSNPN and CDR2 as SVGIG (reference sequence). The CDR3 spans 12 residues. CDR3 sequence: CAWNREGRGYTF. In DNA, the CDR3 is TGTGCCTGGAACCGGGAGGGCCGAGGCTACACCTTC.

For this clone: This CDR3 is also generated by other DNA sequences in the sample. The chain combines TRBV18 with TRBJ1-1; TRBD1 matches at 9 bases. Germline assignment: CDR1 KGHSH and CDR2 LQKENI. There are 15 residues in the CDR3. Trimming took 2 bases from V and 0 from J; bases not matched to a gene: 1. DNA of the CDR3: TGTGCCAGCTCACCAGGACAGGGGCTGAACACTGAAGCTTTCTTT. Protein: CASSPGQGLNTEAFF.

This clone appeared a few times. The chain recombines TRBV25-1 with TRBJ2-3, with D unclear. The length of the CDR3 is 12 residues. V lost 7 bases and J lost 1, with 6 bases in between. The germline V gene has CDR1 MGHDK and CDR2 SYGVNS. The CDR3 protein is CASNPGTDTQYF. The CDR3 nucleotides read TGTGCCAGCAACCCGGGCACAGATACGCAGTATTTT.

The chain couples TRBV4-1 to TRBJ2-5; D perhaps matches TRBD2 (5 bases). The CDR3 is made up of 16 amino acids. Germline CDR1 MGHRA, CDR2 YSYEKL. V lost 1 base and J 1 base, leaving 13 bases between the germline ends. The CDR3 nucleotides are TGCGCCAGCAGCCAAGGTTTCGGAGCGGTCCAAGAGACCCAGTACTTC. Translated, it gives CASSQGFGAVQETQYF.

This clone occurred a few times. The chain combines TRBV7-2 with TRBJ2-5; D is unresolved. Germline V gives CDR1 SGHTA, CDR2 FQGNSA. V lost 5 bases to trimming and J lost 5 bases, with 6 bases between them. This CDR3 is built from 11 residues. Here the CDR3 DNA reads TGTGCCAGCAGCCCCTTCGAGACCCAGTACTTC. Amino acid sequence: CASSPFETQYF.

The chain has TRBV20-1 and TRBJ2-1, with 8 bases matching TRBD2. The germline V gene has CDR1 DFQATT and CDR2 SNEGSKA (reference sequence). V trimming: 5 bases; J trimming: 10 bases; junction bases outside the gene matches: 4. The length of the CDR3 is 11 residues. The CDR3 reads CSAGLAGEQFF. CDR3 nucleotides: TGCAGTGCTGGTTTAGCGGGGGAGCAGTTCTTC.

This clone has only a few counts. The chain joins TRBV7-2 to TRBJ1-2, with D possibly matching TRBD1 (6 bases). The V gene lost 6 bases and the J gene lost 8 bases, with 19 bases spanning the gap. From germline, CDR1 is SGHTA and CDR2 FQGNSA. The CDR3 covers 14 residues. The CDR3 DNA is TGTGCCAGCAGTCACTCTCCAGGGGATGTAGGCTACACCTTC. Amino acid sequence: CASSHSPGDVGYTF. The complete variable domain, with remaining parts taken from reference TRBV7-2 and TRBJ1-2, reads GAGVSQSPSNKVTEKGKDVELRCDPISGHTALYWYRQSLGQGLEFLIYFQGNSAPDKSGLPSDRFSAERTGGSVSTLTIQRTQQEDSAVYLCASSHSPGDVGYTFGSGTRLTVV.

This clone has more than one count but fewer than ten. The genes are TRBV30 and TRBJ2-5; tentatively, D is TRBD1 (6 bases). Trimming left V 3 bases short and J 11 bases short, with 13 bases between. Germline loops: CDR1 GTSNPN, CDR2 SVGIG (reference sequence). This CDR3 is 11 amino acids long. The CDR3 protein is CAWSSNREQYF. For the CDR3, the DNA is TGTGCCTGGAGCAGCAACAGGGAGCAGTACTTC. Full variable domain (remainder filled in from reference TRBV30 and TRBJ2-5): SQTIHQWPATLVQPVGSPLSLECTVEGTSNPNLYWYRQAAGRGLQLLFYSVGIGQISSEVPQNLSASRPQDRQFILSSKKLLLSDSGFYLCAWSSNREQYFGPGTRLLVL.

This clone was counted between two and nine times. The V call is TRBV27, the J call TRBJ2-1, with D unresolved. The CDR3 has 12 residues. The V and J ends lost 9 bases and 8 bases respectively, with 14 bases between them. Germline CDR1 and CDR2: MNHEY and SMNVEV (reference sequence). CDR3 residues: CAREDLSDEQFF. In nucleotides, the CDR3 is TGTGCCAGAGAGGACCTCAGCGATGAGCAGTTCTTC.

In its sample, this clone was seen a few times. DNA of the CDR3: TGCGCCAGCAGTCCCACCGCAGGGGGAGCGCACATTCAGTACTTC. Amino acid sequence: CASSPTAGGAHIQYF. The chain couples TRBV10-2 to TRBJ2-4, with 7 bases lining up with TRBD1. The germline V gene has CDR1 WSHSY and CDR2 SAAADI. Trimming took 5 bases from V and 8 from J; bases not matched to a gene: 12. The CDR3 runs 15 residues.

This clone came up a few times. This chain links TRBV10-3 with TRBJ2-3, with TRBD2 matching 12 bases. Germline CDR1 ENHRY, CDR2 SYGVKD. V dropped 6 bases and J dropped 0; count of bases not matched to a gene: 1. This CDR3 contains 15 residues. CDR3 nucleotide sequence: TGTGCCATCAGAGGGACTAGCGGGAGCACAGATACGCAGTATTTT. Translation: CAIRGTSGSTDTQYF.

This clone was observed a few times. This chain uses TRBV7-9 with TRBJ2-7; 9 bases are shared with TRBD2. The germline CDR1 and CDR2 sequences are SEHNR and FQNEAQ (reference sequence). J lost 3 bases, V lost 2 bases, and 11 bases had no gene match. CDR3 length: 17 amino acids. The CDR3 bases are TGTGCCAGCAGCTTAAAGGCCGGGACTAGCAGTAGCTACGAGCAGTACTTC. It specifies CASSLKAGTSSSYEQYF.

This chain uses TRBV27 with TRBJ2-1; D is unresolved. The germline V gene encodes CDR1 MNHEY and CDR2 SMNVEV (reference sequence). With 8 bases removed from V and 7 bases from J, the gap between germline ends came to 12 bases. The CDR3 runs 12 residues. The CDR3 loop reads CASARLGNEQFF. The CDR3 DNA reads as TGTGCCAGCGCCAGACTTGGGAATGAGCAGTTCTTC.

This clone showed up just a few times. The chain carries TRBV30 and TRBJ2-5; perhaps D is TRBD1 or TRBD2 (5 bases each). Germline lookup yields CDR1 GTSNPN and CDR2 SVGIG (reference sequence). Trimming cost V 0 bases and J 11 bases, with 16 bases left between them. This CDR3 is 13 amino acids long. CDR3 loop: CAWSVRLEGQQYF. The CDR3 coding sequence is TGTGCCTGGAGTGTACGGCTCGAGGGGCAGCAGTACTTC.

In this sample, this clone turned up a few times. This sequence joins TRBV7-2 and TRBJ2-7, with TRBD2 matching over 7 bases. CDR1 is SGHTA, CDR2 FQGNSA, per germline. V gave up 3 bases and J gave up 2 bases; unmatched junction bases: 7. The CDR3 consists of 15 residues. CDR3 sequence: CASSFFSGQTYEQYF. The CDR3, as DNA: TGTGCCAGCAGCTTTTTTAGCGGGCAAACCTACGAGCAGTACTTC.

This clone was seen only a few times. This chain uses TRBV25-1 with TRBJ2-6; D gene ambiguous. Trimming cost V 2 bases and J 1 base, with 9 bases left between them. Germline-derived CDR1 and CDR2 are MGHDK and SYGVNS. The CDR3 length is 16 residues. The CDR3: CASSENFGSGANVLTF. CDR3 DNA: TGTGCCAGCAGTGAAAACTTCGGGTCTGGGGCCAACGTCCTGACTTTC. Full variable domain (outside the CDR3, taken from reference TRBV25-1 and TRBJ2-6): EADIYQTPRYLVIGTGKKITLECSQTMGHDKMYWYQQDPGMELHLIHYSYGVNSTEKGDLSSESTVSRIRTEHFPLTLESARPSHTSQYLCASSENFGSGANVLTFGAGSRLTVL.